One sample yielded the 21 T cell receptor beta chains listed below, sequenced in a study of vaccination and CD4 T cells after COVID-19. Regarding treatment: approximately 11-day PBMC culture with coronavirus spike peptide pools or control peptides (ViraFEST assay). No cognate antigen is known for these TCRs. An Oncomine TCR Beta short-read assay was used to sequence the DNA from cultured CD4+ T cells. MiXCR was run by TCRdb on the PCR reads, yielding one entry per CDR3 protein. Among 14,000 or so distinct CDR3 sequences listed, 65% to 80% were seen once. The specimen sequenced was CD4+ T cells from blood, cultured in vitro. The receptors come from a human donor who had recovered from COVID-19.

This chain joins TRBV7-9 and TRBJ2-1, with TRBD2 matching 15 bases. Unmatched junction bases numbered 3, after V lost 3 bases and J lost 6 bases. CDR1 is SEHNR and CDR2 is FQNEAQ in the germline V gene (reference sequence). The CDR3 runs 16 residues. CDR3: CASSFRTSGRANEQFF. The CDR3 DNA reads as TGTGCCAGCAGCTTCCGGACTAGCGGGAGGGCCAATGAGCAGTTCTTC.

This chain uses TRBV29-1 with TRBJ1-1; D remains unclear. The CDR3 is 12 amino acids. The germline V gene has CDR1 SQVTM and CDR2 ANQGSEA. V was pared by 4 bases and J by 5 bases, with 11 bases between. This CDR3 reads CSVVGGRTEAFF. The CDR3, as DNA: TGCAGCGTTGTGGGTGGGAGGACTGAAGCTTTCTTT.

CDR3 sequence reads: CSARDSGGPTGELFF. CDR3 DNA sequence: TGCAGTGCTAGAGATTCGGGAGGGCCGACCGGGGAGCTGTTTTTT. The chain joins TRBV20-1 to TRBJ2-2; 8 bases align to TRBD2. This CDR3 region has 15 residues. V lost 0 bases and J lost 5; bases outside the gene matches: 5. Germline V gives CDR1 DFQATT, CDR2 SNEGSKA (reference sequence).

The V call is TRBV7-9, the J call TRBJ1-2; D is possibly TRBD1 (5 bases). Between the trimmed V and J ends, which lost 6 bases and 2 bases, there was a span of 19 bases. The CDR3 extends over 16 amino acids. Germline-derived CDR1 and CDR2 are SEHNR and FQNEAQ (reference sequence). The CDR3 protein is CASSLLGARANYGYTF. The CDR3, as DNA: TGTGCCAGCAGTTTATTAGGGGCCAGGGCCAACTATGGCTACACCTTC.

The sample holds a few counts of this clonotype. This rearrangement joins TRBV20-1 to TRBJ1-1; D is unclear. V dropped 0 bases and J dropped 1 base, with 12 bases sitting between them. The CDR3 has 15 residues. Looked up from germline, CDR1 is DFQATT and CDR2 is SNEGSKA (reference sequence). The CDR3 region is CSARDRQKGNTEAFF. In nucleotides, the CDR3 is TGCAGTGCTAGAGATAGGCAGAAGGGGAACACTGAAGCTTTCTTT.

The chain is built from TRBV15 and TRBJ2-6; the D gene is possibly TRBD1 (5 bases). The length of the CDR3 is 16 residues. Deletions cut 6 bases from V and 1 base from J, with 13 bases between. The germline gives CDR1 LNHNV, CDR2 YYDKDF (reference sequence). CDR3 residues: CATSVGGASGANVLTF. CDR3 DNA: TGTGCCACCAGTGTCGGTGGGGCATCTGGGGCCAACGTCCTGACTTTC.

This clonotype came up a few times. The chain links TRBV6-7 to TRBJ1-5; unclear D gene. TRBV6-7 is placed among ORFs of uncertain function. This CDR3 spans 18 amino acids. V was shortened by 1 base and J by 3 bases, with 19 bases between the two germline ends. CDR3 sequence reads: CASSYFMVSGLLNQPQHF. CDR3 DNA sequence: TGTGCCAGCAGTTACTTCATGGTGTCAGGACTTCTCAATCAGCCCCAGCATTTT.

The gene calls are TRBV28 and TRBJ2-7, with D perhaps TRBD2 (6 bases). Germline V lookup: CDR1 MDHEN, CDR2 SYDVKM. This CDR3 is 15 amino acids long. Trimming pared 6 bases from V and 0 bases from J, leaving 15 bases between. CDR3 protein: CASSMGGTGSYEQYF. CDR3 bases: TGTGCCAGCAGCATGGGGGGTACGGGCTCCTACGAGCAGTACTTC.

The chain uses TRBV7-2 and TRBJ2-7, with D perhaps TRBD1 or TRBD2 (5 bases each). Trimming pared 7 bases from V and 2 bases from J, leaving 15 bases between. Germline V gene lookup returns CDR1 SGHTA and CDR2 FQGNSA. This CDR3 has 14 amino acids. This CDR3 is CASIKRDVAYEQYF. The CDR3 coding sequence is TGTGCCAGCATTAAACGGGACGTAGCCTACGAGCAGTACTTC.

The V and J genes are TRBV7-9 and TRBJ2-3; 8 positions agree with TRBD2. Germline values: CDR1 SEHNR, CDR2 FQNEAQ (reference sequence). V shed 5 bases, J shed 4 bases, and the junction held 8 bases outside the gene matches. The CDR3 loop spans 15 amino acids. DNA for the CDR3: TGTGCCAGCAGCGCTCTTAGCGGGACGGCAGATACGCAGTATTTT. It translates to CASSALSGTADTQYF.

This rearrangement joins TRBV7-2 to TRBJ1-1; no definite D call. The CDR3 spans 11 residues. The germline gives CDR1 SGHTA, CDR2 FQGNSA. V lost 5 bases, J lost 7 bases, and 8 bases lay in between. In DNA form, the CDR3 reads TGTGCCAGCAGCCTCCACAGTGAAGCTTTCTTT. Residues: CASSLHSEAFF.

This clonotype was seen only a few times. The CDR3 nucleotides read TGTGCCAGTAGTATGAGGGCAGACACTGAAGCTTTCTTT. Translated, it gives CASSMRADTEAFF. The chain links TRBV19 to TRBJ1-1; D call uncertain. This CDR3 spans 13 amino acids. CDR1 LNHDA and CDR2 SQIVND come from the germline V gene (reference sequence). The V end lost 3 bases, the J end lost 3 bases, and 8 bases lay between the germline ends.

The chain carries TRBV20-1 and TRBJ2-7; 7 nucleotides line up with TRBD1. Trimming at V came to 5 bases and at J to 6 bases, leaving 13 bases not matched to a gene. The CDR3 covers 14 residues. CDR1 is DFQATT and CDR2 is SNEGSKA in the germline V gene (reference sequence). In DNA form, the CDR3 reads TGCAGTGCTTCAAACAGGGGCCGGGGCTGCGAGCAGTACTTC. Residues: CSASNRGRGCEQYF.

This clonotype was seen a few times. This sequence joins TRBV19 and TRBJ1-5, with unresolved D. CDR3 length equals 15 residues. Germline V gives CDR1 LNHDA, CDR2 SQIVND (reference sequence). The ends were cut back, 3 bases at V and 0 bases at J, with 9 bases in the middle. The CDR3 DNA follows: TGTGCCAGTAGTATTAAAGGAAGTAGCAATCAGCCCCAGCATTTT. As protein: CASSIKGSSNQPQHF.

On this clonotype: An end of the junction differs from the germline gene, which may be a read error. The rearrangement links TRBV7-7 to TRBJ2-3; tentatively, D is TRBD1 (6 bases). Germline CDR1 SSHAT, CDR2 FNYEAQ (reference sequence). This CDR3 has 14 amino acids. The CDR3 DNA follows: TGTGCTAGCAGCTTAGGCACAGGGCCAGATACGCAGTATTTT. This encodes CASSLGTGPDTQYF.

The V and J genes are TRBV5-8 and TRBJ1-3; possible D gene TRBD1, 6 bases. The CDR3 runs 14 residues. The germline CDR1 and CDR2 sequences are SGHTS and YDEGEE. Trimming took 4 bases from V and 2 from J, leaving 10 bases between them. The CDR3 sequence: CASSIRQAGNTIYF. The CDR3 bases are TGTGCCAGCAGCATACGACAGGCTGGAAACACCATATATTTT.

V usage is TRBV4-1 and J usage is TRBJ1-2; D remains ambiguous. Trimming removed 1 base at V and 6 bases at J, with 24 bases between. The CDR3 totals 18 residues. Per the germline V gene, CDR1 is MGHRA and CDR2 is YSYEKL. Written as DNA, the CDR3 is TGCGCCAGCAGCCAAGGTACCCCCCGGGGAAGAAGGAGCAATGGCTACACCTTC. Its translation is CASSQGTPRGRRSNGYTF.

The sample holds a few counts of this clonotype. The chain recombines TRBV7-8 with TRBJ1-5; D unclear. The germline V and J ends were trimmed by 5 bases and 6 bases, with 11 bases remaining between them. The CDR3 spans 13 residues. Germline CDR1 is SGHVS and CDR2 is FQNEAQ. CDR3 region: CASSPSRGQPQHF. CDR3 DNA sequence: TGTGCCAGCAGCCCCAGTCGCGGTCAGCCCCAGCATTTT.

A single count supports this clonotype. The chain couples TRBV2 to TRBJ1-2; D call uncertain. This CDR3 is built from 11 residues. Deletions cut 5 bases from V and 5 bases from J, with 6 bases between. The germline CDR1 and CDR2 sequences are SNHLY and FYNNEI. The CDR3 region is CASSTFYGYTF. The DNA for the CDR3 is TGTGCCAGCAGTACATTTTATGGCTACACCTTC.

The genes are TRBV7-8 and TRBJ2-2; D might be TRBD2 (6 bases). The germline V and J ends were trimmed by 5 bases and 12 bases, with 13 bases remaining between them. Germline CDR1 reads SGHVS; CDR2 reads FQNEAQ. This CDR3 has 12 residues. The chain's CDR3 is CASSTREVKLFF. Here the CDR3 DNA reads TGTGCCAGCAGCACCAGGGAGGTTAAGCTGTTTTTT.

This clonotype was detected once. The gene calls are TRBV24-1 and TRBJ2-3; TRBD2 matches at 7 bases. This CDR3 spans 12 amino acids. Per the germline V gene, CDR1 is KGHDR and CDR2 is SFDVKD. The V segment lost 9 bases and the J segment 1 base; nucleotides outside the gene matches: 0. The CDR3 sequence: CATAGGTDTQYF. As DNA, the CDR3 is TGTGCCACCGCGGGGGGCACAGATACGCAGTATTTT.